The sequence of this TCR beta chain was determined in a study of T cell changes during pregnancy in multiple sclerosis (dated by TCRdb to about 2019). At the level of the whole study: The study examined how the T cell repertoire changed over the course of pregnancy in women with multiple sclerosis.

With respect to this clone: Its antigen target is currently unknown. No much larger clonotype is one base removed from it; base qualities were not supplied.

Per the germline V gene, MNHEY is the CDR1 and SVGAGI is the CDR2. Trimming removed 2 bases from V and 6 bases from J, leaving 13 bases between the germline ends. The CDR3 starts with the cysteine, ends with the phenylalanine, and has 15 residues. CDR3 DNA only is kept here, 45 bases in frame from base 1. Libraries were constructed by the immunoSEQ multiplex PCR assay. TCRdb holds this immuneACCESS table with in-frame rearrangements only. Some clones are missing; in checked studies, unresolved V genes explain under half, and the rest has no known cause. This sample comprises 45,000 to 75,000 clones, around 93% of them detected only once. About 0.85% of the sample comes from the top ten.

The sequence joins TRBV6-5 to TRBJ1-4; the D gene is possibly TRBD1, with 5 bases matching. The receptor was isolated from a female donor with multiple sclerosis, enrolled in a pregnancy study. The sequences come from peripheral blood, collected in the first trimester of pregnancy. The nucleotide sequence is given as TGTGCCAGCAGTTACAGGCAGGGTAGGGATGAAAAACTGTTTTTT. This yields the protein CASSYRQGRDEKLFF.